The 12 T cell receptor beta chains below were found in one sample sequenced in a study of T-cell memory formation after mild COVID-19. TCRdb reprocessed the 5' RACE reads with MiXCR, giving one entry per CDR3 protein. The table includes 350,000 to 550,000 distinct CDR3 sequences, more than 15% detected once. Sequencing was carried out using PBMCs or a T cell subset sorted from them (not recorded which). The receptor source for this set is a man younger than 35 who had mild COVID-19 (a few samples of this study predate the infection). Cell type and time point are not known.

The V call is TRBV4-1, the J call TRBJ2-3, with 7 bases matching TRBD2. CDR3 size: 14 residues. Germline CDR1 is MGHRA and CDR2 is YSYEKL. Trimming cost V 0 bases and J 9 bases; bases outside gene matches: 6. CDR3 sequence (DNA): TGCGCCAGCAGCCAAGAAGACAGCGGGGTGACGCAGTATTTT. It translates to CASSQEDSGVTQYF.

V is TRBV2 and J is TRBJ2-7, with TRBD2 identical over 7 bases. The CDR3 consists of 16 residues. Germline V gene sequence: CDR1 SNHLY, CDR2 FYNNEI. V lost 5 bases to trimming and J lost 3 bases; unmatched junction nucleotides: 13. Here the CDR3 reads CASSMRLAEPFYEQYV. As DNA, the CDR3 is TGTGCCAGCAGTATGCGCCTAGCGGAGCCTTTCTACGAGCAGTACGTC.

This clonotype was recorded many times. The CDR3 DNA reads TGTGCCAGCTCACCGTCCCAGGGGTTCTCTGGAAACACCATATATTTT. Protein: CASSPSQGFSGNTIYF. The rearrangement uses TRBV18 and TRBJ1-3; a weak D match, TRBD1 (6 bases). The V gene lost 3 bases and the J gene lost 0 bases, with 12 bases spanning the gap. This CDR3 region has 16 residues. Germline loops: CDR1 KGHSH, CDR2 LQKENI.

The chain recombines TRBV14 with TRBJ2-5, with 7 bases aligning to TRBD2. Per germline, CDR1 SGHDN and CDR2 FVKESK. The ends lost 2 bases at V and 1 base at J; junction bases unmatched: 4. This CDR3 contains 15 residues. This CDR3 reads CASSQSAGVQETQYF. The CDR3 DNA is TGTGCCAGCAGCCAATCGGCGGGGGTCCAAGAGACCCAGTACTTC.

This clonotype was recorded many times. The chain recombines TRBV7-6 with TRBJ2-1; 10 nucleotides agree with TRBD2. The V segment lost 5 bases and the J segment 4 bases; nucleotides outside the gene matches: 5. The CDR3 sequence is 15 residues long. The germline gives CDR1 SGHVS, CDR2 FNYEAQ. CDR3: CASSPGLAVYNEQFF. In DNA, the CDR3 is TGTGCCAGCAGCCCCGGACTAGCGGTTTACAATGAGCAGTTCTTC.

The gene calls are TRBV20-1 and TRBJ2-5, with 8 positions matching TRBD2. J was trimmed by 1 base and V by 6 bases; bases with no gene match: 4. This CDR3 has 13 residues. Germline V CDR1 and CDR2: DFQATT, SNEGSKA (reference sequence). The CDR3 nucleotides read TGCAGTGCGGAAGCGGGGGTCCAAGAGACCCAGTACTTC. This translates into CSAEAGVQETQYF.

On this clonotype itself: Relative to the germline gene, one junction end is altered; a read error may explain this. The chain couples TRBV6-5 to TRBJ1-5; 7 bases fit TRBD1. The CDR3 spans 15 residues. Germline assignment: CDR1 MNHEY and CDR2 SVGAGI. The CDR3 DNA sequence: TGTGACAGCAGTCCGAGGACAGGCTACAATCAGCCCCAGCATTTT. Protein sequence: CDSSPRTGYNQPQHF.

The rearrangement links TRBV20-1 to TRBJ2-4; D possibly corresponds to TRBD2 (5 bases). The germline V gene encodes CDR1 DFQATT and CDR2 SNEGSKA (reference sequence). V lost 1 base to trimming and J lost 3 bases, with 16 bases between them. The CDR3 is 16 residues long. CDR3 amino acids: CSARATPGGDKNIQYF. CDR3 bases: TGCAGTGCTAGAGCTACCCCCGGAGGAGACAAAAACATTCAGTACTTC.

This chain connects TRBV2 to TRBJ2-5; 7 bases map to TRBD2. This CDR3 comprises 13 residues. CDR1 is SNHLY, CDR2 FYNNEI, per germline. Trimming removed 5 bases from V and 5 bases from J; junction bases left unmatched: 5. CDR3 region: CASSYTRGETQYF. The CDR3 DNA reads TGTGCCAGCAGTTATACGCGGGGGGAGACCCAGTACTTC. The complete variable domain, with remaining parts taken from reference TRBV2 and TRBJ2-5, reads EPEVTQTPSHQVTQMGQEVILRCVPISNHLYFYWYRQILGQKVEFLVSFYNNEISEKSEIFDDQFSVERPDGSNFTLKIRSTKLEDSAMYFCASSYTRGETQYFGPGTRLLVL.

V is TRBV6-6 and J is TRBJ1-1, with D tentatively TRBD1 (6 bases). The CDR3 length is 15 residues. V gave up 5 bases and J gave up 0 bases, with 13 bases separating them. Germline loops: CDR1 MNHNY, CDR2 SVGAGI (reference sequence). The CDR3 here is CASSKRGDVNTEAFF. The CDR3 coding sequence is TGTGCCAGCAGTAAGAGGGGGGACGTGAACACTGAAGCTTTCTTT.

The chain is built from TRBV7-2 and TRBJ1-6; D remains unclear. The length of the CDR3 is 15 residues. V lost 1 base and J 5 bases, leaving 9 bases between the germline ends. The germline gives CDR1 SGHTA, CDR2 FQGNSA. This CDR3 is CASSLGAADNSPLHF. Written as DNA, the CDR3 is TGTGCCAGCAGCTTAGGGGCAGCAGATAATTCACCCCTCCACTTT.

The chain uses TRBV4-1 and TRBJ1-5; 8 bases map to TRBD1. With V trimmed by 4 bases and J by 4 bases, 9 bases remained unmatched. CDR3 length equals 16 residues. Germline V gene sequence: CDR1 MGHRA, CDR2 YSYEKL. As DNA, the CDR3 is TGCGCCAGCAGCCTCCGGACAGGGATCGGGAATCAGCCCCAGCATTTT. It codes for CASSLRTGIGNQPQHF.